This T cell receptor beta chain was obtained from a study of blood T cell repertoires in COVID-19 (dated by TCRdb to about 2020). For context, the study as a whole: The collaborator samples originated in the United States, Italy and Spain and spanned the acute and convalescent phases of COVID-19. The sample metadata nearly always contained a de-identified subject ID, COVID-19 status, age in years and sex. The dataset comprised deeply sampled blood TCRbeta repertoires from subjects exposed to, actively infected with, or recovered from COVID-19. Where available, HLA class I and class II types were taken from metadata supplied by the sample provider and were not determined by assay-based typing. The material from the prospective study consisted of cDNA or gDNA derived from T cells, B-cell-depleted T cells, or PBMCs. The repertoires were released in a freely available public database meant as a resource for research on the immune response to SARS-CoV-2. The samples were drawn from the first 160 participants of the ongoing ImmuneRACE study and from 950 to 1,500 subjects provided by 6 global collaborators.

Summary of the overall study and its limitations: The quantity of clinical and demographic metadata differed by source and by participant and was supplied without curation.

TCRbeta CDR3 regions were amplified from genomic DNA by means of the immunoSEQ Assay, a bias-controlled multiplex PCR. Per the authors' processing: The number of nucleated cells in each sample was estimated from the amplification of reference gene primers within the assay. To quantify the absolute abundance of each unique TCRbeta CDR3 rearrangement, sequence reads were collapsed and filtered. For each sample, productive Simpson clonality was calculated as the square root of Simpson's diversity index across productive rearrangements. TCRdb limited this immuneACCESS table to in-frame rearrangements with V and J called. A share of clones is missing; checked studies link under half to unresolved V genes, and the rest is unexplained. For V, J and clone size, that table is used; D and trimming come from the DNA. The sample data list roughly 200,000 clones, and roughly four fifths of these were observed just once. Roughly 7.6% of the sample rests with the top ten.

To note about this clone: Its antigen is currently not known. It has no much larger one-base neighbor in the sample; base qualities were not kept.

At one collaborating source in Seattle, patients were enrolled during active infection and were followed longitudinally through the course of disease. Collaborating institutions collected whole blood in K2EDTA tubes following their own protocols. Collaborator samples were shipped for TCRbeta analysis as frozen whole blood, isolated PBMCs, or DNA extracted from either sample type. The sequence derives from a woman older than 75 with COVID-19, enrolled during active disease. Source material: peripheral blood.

The CDR3 reads CASSPQGDRANTGELFF. The DNA is as follows: TGTGCCAGCAGCCCCCAGGGGGACAGGGCGAACACCGGGGAGCTGTTTTTT. The chain is encoded by TRBV12-1 joined to TRBJ2-2; the table names TRBD1, a call not compared with the DNA. TRBV12-1 is given as a pseudogene. The CDR3, cysteine through phenylalanine, is 17 amino acids long. Just CDR3 DNA is preserved here, 51 bases in frame from base 1.